Detailed here is one T cell receptor beta chain. This clone showed up just once. Its antigen remains undetermined. There are no base qualities to consult, and no much larger clone falls within one base. This entry comes from a study of cytomegalovirus exposure and HLA in healthy donors (dated by TCRdb to 2017 to 2019). The study in broad terms: An earlier analysis of approximately 640 of the donors reported 250 to 300 Gb of sequence data and more than 90 million unique TCR beta sequences from about 180 million T cells. In addition to the first cohort of around 670 subjects, a separate validation cohort of under 150 different subjects was used. On average, approximately 250,000 unique TCR beta nucleotide sequences were sequenced per donor among more than 350 genotyped donors of the cohort, with roughly a sixth of those sequences being non-productive. Donor age, sex, ethnicity and CMV serostatus were compiled alongside the repertoire data. To predict cytomegalovirus infection status, the study combined high-throughput TCR immunosequencing, statistical association of individual TCRs with disease status, and machine learning. Rather than using new phenotypic data, the later analysis identified candidate immune exposures from TCR beta sequences and from how often those sequences occurred across donors. In a later analysis, previously published TCR beta repertoires from more than 500 donors were re-analyzed and high-resolution HLA genotyping was added so that TCR occurrence patterns could be studied. An early release covering more than 500 HLA-typed donors comprised 250 to 350 gigabases of sequencing data and around 80 million unique TCR sequences. An earlier analysis of more than 450 of the donors used high-throughput TCR beta sequencing to judge whether each TCR beta V gene segment behaved as functional or pseudogenic. Of the approximately 400 genotyped donors, approximately 83% fell in the genetic ancestry cluster associated with self-reported Caucasian donors. All discovery cohort repertoires had been generated on a single sequencing platform. Both class I and class II loci were covered by HLA typing, at four-digit resolution. Four to six DR-DQ haplotypes were handled as single units for association and clustering because linkage in the cohort was strong. A later genetic analysis took genome-wide SNP genotypes for about three fifths of the roughly 670 donors and used that subset as a discovery cohort. The study used immunosequencing to profile the T cell repertoires of 670 or so subjects and linked those repertoires to cytomegalovirus serostatus. The aim of the study was to test whether cataloging public T cell receptors could identify signatures of past pathogen exposure. The number of typed donors differed by locus: about 629-630 for A, B, C, DRB1 and DQB1; 500 to 550 for DQA1; about 600 for DPA1; and roughly 450 for DPB1. The full study reports these points: A later analysis found that HLA-associated TCR beta chains were more clonally expanded and had lower generation probabilities than equally common non-associated chains. When HLA alleles, especially DR and DQ, strongly co-occurred, attributing TCR associations to individual alleles was difficult. In both the original and validation cohorts, the classifier was reported to diagnose cytomegalovirus status with high specificity and sensitivity. In this cohort, only TCR beta chains were sequenced, and detectable features were limited by the absence of alpha or paired-chain data. Immune exposure information for the cohort was limited to CMV serostatus. Correlated functional status among segregating V segments might reflect linkage disequilibrium, but an unknown experimental factor could not be ruled out. Roughly uniform sequencing depth across donors was assumed in presence/absence analyses, although this assumption may not hold. HLA typing was unavailable for some donors at each locus, so association tests used only the typed subset. Because counts were too low, some 17 rarely observed V segments, including chromosome 9 orphons, were left out of the earlier analysis of approximately 500 of the donors. In the study, some 160 TCR beta chains were listed as associated with cytomegalovirus. It was suggested by the authors that the approach could potentially be generalized to other disease states and immunological phenotypes. Some IMGT-functional V segments, including TRBV6-2 and TRBV6-3, could not be distinguished by the 87-base-pair reads and were therefore excluded. In vitro tests confirmed that a few of the cytomegalovirus-associated TCR beta chains recognize cytomegalovirus antigens. Several of the top co-occurrence clusters appeared to be linked to parvovirus B19, influenza, CMV and Epstein-Barr virus, according to a later analysis. Most CMV-associated TCR beta chains appeared to be HLA-restricted in a later analysis, and the HLA associations seemed to be driven largely by CMV exposure. A further reported finding was that TCR beta sequences accurately predicted the HLA-A and HLA-B alleles for most subjects in the first cohort. While some public TCRs were present in many individuals, most TCR sequences turned up only very rarely across donors. Broadly in line with IMGT annotations, most TCR beta V segments showed up in productive rearrangements about 87% or about 30% of the time in an earlier analysis of several hundred of the donors. V-gene and J-gene trimming of TCR beta chains was associated with a missense DCLRE1C variant in a later genetic analysis, and the association was replicated in an independent cohort. According to a later genetic analysis, donors in an Asian-associated ancestry cluster had fewer N-insertions in productive TCRs than the roughly 700-donor mean. According to a later analysis, TCR association rates differed among HLA loci, with DRB1 alleles showing the most associated TCRs and HLA-C alleles showing the fewest. A cluster of highly shared sequence variants was judged likely to be a technical artifact of the sequencing pipeline. In a later analysis, some 18,000 TCR beta sequences were associated with specific HLA alleles at a false discovery rate of 0.05.

The cohort consisted of 600 to 700 healthy bone marrow donors. All cohort members were sampled while nominally healthy, although unrecorded immune exposures were likely present. The donor tested CMV seropositive and was one of the 289 seropositive cohort members. A peripheral blood sample was provided by each donor, and peripheral blood mononuclear cells were used for TCR beta sequencing. Genomic DNA extraction from the blood cell samples was performed with the Qiagen DNeasy Blood Extraction Kit. Libraries were made using the immunoSEQ multiplex PCR assay. A mixture of 60 forward primers for TCR Vbeta segments and 13 reverse primers for TCR Jbeta segments was used in the multiplex PCR. The CDR3 region of rearranged TCR beta genes was amplified from genomic DNA by a multiplex PCR assay. On the Illumina HiSeq System, the amplified TCR beta libraries were sequenced as 87-base-pair reads. The study's own analysis went as follows. Across the 600 to 700 repertoires, a later analysis counted tens of millions of unique TCR beta chains, roughly 11 million of which were shared by at least two donors. Raw reads were error-corrected and collapsed into unique sequences with a nearest-neighbor algorithm that merged closely related sequences to remove PCR and sequencing errors. To assign V, D and J gene segments, CDR3 sequences were aligned to IMGT reference sequences. Each retained sequence needed at least a six-nucleotide match to both a V gene segment and a J gene segment. Rearrangements were called productive when the CDR3 lacked stop codons and stayed in frame with V and J; all others were non-productive. CDR3 was defined according to IMGT convention as the region running from the second conserved V-encoded cysteine to the conserved J-encoded phenylalanine. The earlier analysis of some 550 of the donors excluded any sequence lacking an unambiguous match to a single V gene segment. In an earlier analysis of approximately 610 of the donors, V segments were called functional above 56.7% productive rearrangements and were called segregating when the between-donor standard deviation exceeded 5%. A statistical classification framework was built for diagnosing cytomegalovirus status from the catalog of TCR beta chain sequences. V and J gene assignment, in a later analysis, came from comparing TCR nucleotide sequences with IMGT/GENE-DB human TR gene sequences. Using the TCRdist pipeline, a later analysis assigned CDR3 sequences along with most-parsimonious VDJ recombination scenarios. In a later analysis, each TCR beta chain was defined by its CDR3 amino acid sequence together with its V-gene family, and reads lacking a unique V-gene family were excluded. To address suspected cross-contamination and a sequencing artifact, a later analysis removed a few hundred highly shared, low-generation-probability nucleotide sequences. In a later analysis, a clonal expansion index for each public chain was calculated from normalized within-repertoire ranks of inferred template counts. In a later analysis, generation probabilities were computed using a VDJ recombination model fitted to out-of-frame rearrangements, and the results were checked against IGoR. In a later analysis, hypergeometric tests were used to score TCR-TCR, TCR-HLA and TCR-CMV co-occurrence, with a repertoire-size bias correction applied to TCR pairs. In a later analysis, false discovery rates were estimated by permuting HLA or CMV assignments 20 times. In a later analysis, co-occurring TCRs were grouped with DBSCAN, and TCRdist sequence similarity was added when clustering was performed within HLA-allele-positive subsets. Co-occurrence clustering excluded repertoires with fewer than 30,000 or more than 120,000 public chains, plus five with anomalous nucleotide sharing. This immuneACCESS table, as held by TCRdb, lists in-frame sequences with V and J called but not all clones. Of the missing ones, under half trace to an unresolved V gene in checked studies; the others have no known cause. V and J calls and clone size are given by that table; D and trimming were obtained from the DNA. The sample yields around 190,000 clones; roughly 80% were counted once. Clones ranked in the top ten supply around 3.7% of the sample.

Trimming leaves V shorter by 4 bases and J shorter by 9 bases, with the junction holding 17 bases beyond the gene matches. For CDR1 and CDR2, the germline V gene lists SGDLS and YYNGEE. Counted from cysteine to phenylalanine, this CDR3 has 17 amino acids. Only the CDR3 DNA stays, 51 bases, in frame from base 1. Sequencing used PBMCs. The sequence derives from a man aged 35-49 years in good health and CMV-seropositive. Recombination connected TRBV9 to TRBJ2-1; TRBD1 agrees with 9 junctional bases. The CDR3 protein: CASSSPQNRGQGGEQFF. The nucleotides are TGTGCCAGCAGCAGCCCCCAGAACAGGGGGCAGGGTGGTGAGCAGTTCTTC. The CDR3, completed at both ends by the reference TRBV9 and TRBJ2-1 genes, gives the full variable domain DSGVTQTPKHLITATGQRVTLRCSPRSGDLSVYWYQQSLDQGLQFLIQYYNGEERAKGNILERFSAQQFPDLHSELNLSSLELGDSALYFCASSSPQNRGQGGEQFFGPGTRLTVL.